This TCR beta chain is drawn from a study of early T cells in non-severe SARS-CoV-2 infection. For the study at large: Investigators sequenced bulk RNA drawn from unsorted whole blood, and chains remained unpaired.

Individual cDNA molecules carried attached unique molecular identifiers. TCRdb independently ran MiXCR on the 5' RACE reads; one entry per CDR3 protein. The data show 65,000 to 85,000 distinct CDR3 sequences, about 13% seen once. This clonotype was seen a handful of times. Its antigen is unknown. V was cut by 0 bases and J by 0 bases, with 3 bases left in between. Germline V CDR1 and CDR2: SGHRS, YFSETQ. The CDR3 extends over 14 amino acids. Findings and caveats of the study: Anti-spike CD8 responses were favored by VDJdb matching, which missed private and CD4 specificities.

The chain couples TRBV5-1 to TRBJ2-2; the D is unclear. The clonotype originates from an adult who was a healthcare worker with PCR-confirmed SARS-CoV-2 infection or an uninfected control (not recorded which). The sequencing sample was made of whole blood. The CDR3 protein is CASSLAANTGELFF. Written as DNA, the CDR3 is TGCGCCAGCAGCTTGGCGGCGAACACCGGGGAGCTGTTTTTT.